A selection of T cell receptor beta chains follows, all from one sample in a study of T cell responses to AZD1222 COVID-19 vaccine. TCRdb's table, derived via immunoSEQ multiplex PCR, lists solely in-frame clones and lacks some. The sample lists some 160,000 clones; roughly 90% were seen once. The specimen was peripheral blood, collected 28 days after the second AZD1222 dose. These receptors originate from an adult who received the AZD1222 COVID-19 vaccine. The CDR3 runs from the conserved cysteine through the conserved F or W.

V | CDR3
TRBV19 | CASKTGTNTGELFF
TRBV7-2 | CASSLEVRGNQPQHF
TRBV18 | CASSTGTGDNQPQHF
TRBV10-2 | CASSPSGREQFF
TRBV9 | CASSGTVSSYNSPLHF
TRBV9 | CASSGVGGETQYF
TRBV23-1 | CASSQPGQGAANEKLFF
TRBV6-5 | CASRDRAPLHF
TRBV7-3 | CASSSPDRGTEAFF
TRBV7-9 | CASSFSTLNYGYTF
TRBV7-8 | CASSLGGLADSYEQYF
TRBV6-6 | CASSYTTGLDYEQYF
TRBV18 | CASQSGTLSTDTQYF